This T cell receptor (beta chain) derives from a study of prognosis after radiotherapy for stage I lung cancer (dated by TCRdb to the early 2020s). About the study as a whole: Between April 2018 and early 2019, some 18 patients with stage I NSCLC were enrolled in Nanjing, China. Tumor histology was squamous cell carcinoma in seven patients and adenocarcinoma in twelve. Every patient was regarded as medically inoperable, because of comorbidities in about a dozen cases and refusal of surgery in 7 cases. Concurrent therapy was not administered to any patient alongside SBRT. A total of around 40 blood samples from approximately 19 patients were sequenced, with one sample obtained before and one obtained after SBRT for each patient. The cohort comprised 10 to 15 men and five or six women with a median age of around 73 years, ranging from roughly 53 to 95 years. SBRT was delivered in 3 to 5 fractions with a biologically effective dose of at least 100 Gy, and image-guided IMRT or VMAT was used for delivery. Peripheral blood TCR beta repertoires were profiled in stage I NSCLC patients before and after stereotactic body radiotherapy, and the study then linked these repertoires to distant failure. After SBRT, distant metastases developed in about 20% of the 19 patients at a median of 7 months, while the remaining 15 patients had no significant progression. About 15 cases involved newly diagnosed primary stage I lung tumors, and several involved oligometastatic NSCLC subsequent to surgical resection of the primary tumor. What the work shows at the level of the full study, not this receptor alone: Unique TCR clone counts fell after SBRT (median 10,088 before versus 6,500 to 7,500 after; Wilcoxon paired P=0.011). TRBV and TRBJ usage frequencies reportedly varied with metastasis status, involving two V genes at baseline and some ten V and two J genes after SBRT. Post-SBRT Shannon entropy and its change from baseline were lower in patients who developed distant metastases; baseline Shannon entropy was not associated with metastases. Whether the expanded TCR clones were tumor-specific was not determined. The study was limited by its small cohort and short follow-up, and the findings require independent validation. None of the reported P values were adjusted for multiple comparisons.

The germline V gene (reference sequence) gives CDR1 as GTSNPN and CDR2 as SVGIG. Deletion took 4 bases off V and 6 bases off J, with a span of 8 bases between the germline ends. The CDR3 starts with the cysteine, ends with the phenylalanine, and has 11 residues. Of the read, only the CDR3 DNA is kept; its 33 bases are in frame from base 1. All patients had node-negative disease on CT and PET/CT, and none had a history of other malignancies or prior chemotherapy or radiotherapy. At each of two time points, six milliliters of peripheral venous blood were collected into EDTA tubes. Ficoll-Paque Plus density-gradient centrifugation was used to isolate PBMCs. Right after collection, samples were placed at -80 degrees C and kept there until analysis. Many counts were recorded for this clonotype. Its antigen is unknown. No much larger clonotype is one base removed from it; base qualities were not supplied.

The TCR beta CDR3 region was amplified from genomic DNA by two rounds of multiplex PCR. The first PCR round used primers specific to each TRBV and TRBJ gene, with sequences filed in Chinese patent CN105087789A. The second PCR round used universal primers. The Roche High Pure PCR Template Preparation Kit was used to extract genomic DNA from the frozen PBMCs. An Illumina HiSeq 3000 was used to sequence the libraries paired-end with 151 bp reads. In the authors' own workflow: CutAdapt was used to discard raw reads that did not contain the multiplex PCR primer sequences. High-quality paired reads were merged into contigs with PEAR. By aligning each contig to reference sequences, MiXCR assigned the TRB V, D and J gene segments to that contig. CDR3 sequences were clustered by base quality and sequence similarity to remove sequencing errors. Shannon entropy normalized by the natural log of productive TCR sequence number was used as the measure of diversity. One minus Shannon entropy divided by the natural log of the number of unique clonotypes was used as the definition of clonality. The Youden index of ROC curves was used to select progression-free survival cut-offs for repertoire metrics, and analyses were performed in R 3.5.3. TCRdb applied fastp at Q25 and MiXCR to the public reads, then kept only in-frame beta chains. Entries are consolidated by CDR3 protein sequence, retaining the most common genes and DNA. The V and J calls come from TCRdb's annotation, not from the publication. This sample holds roughly 23,000 distinct CDR3 sequences; about 40% were observed only once. Roughly three fifths of the sample rests with the top ten.

The sample consisted of PBMCs, taken before or after stereotactic body radiation therapy (not recorded which). This receptor was identified in a donor of 50 years or more with non-small cell lung cancer. This chain joins TRBV30 to TRBJ2-3; the D gene lacks a confident call. CDR3 protein: CAWTTGDTQYF. Read as DNA, the sequence is TGTGCCTGGACAACTGGGGATACGCAGTATTTT.